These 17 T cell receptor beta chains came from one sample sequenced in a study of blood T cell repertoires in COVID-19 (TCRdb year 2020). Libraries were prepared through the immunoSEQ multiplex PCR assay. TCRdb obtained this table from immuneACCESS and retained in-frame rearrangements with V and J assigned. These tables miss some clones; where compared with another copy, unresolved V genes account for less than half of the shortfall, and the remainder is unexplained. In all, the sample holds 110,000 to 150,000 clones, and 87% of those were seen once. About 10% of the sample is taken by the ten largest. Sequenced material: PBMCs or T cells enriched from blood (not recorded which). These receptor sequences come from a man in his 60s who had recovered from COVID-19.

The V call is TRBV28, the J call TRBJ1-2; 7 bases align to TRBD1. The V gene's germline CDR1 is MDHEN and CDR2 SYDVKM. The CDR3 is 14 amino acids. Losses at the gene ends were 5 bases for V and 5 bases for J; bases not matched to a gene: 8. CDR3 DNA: TGTGCCAGCAGTAAAGGAGGGGGCCCATATGGCTACACCTTC. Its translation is CASSKGGGPYGYTF.

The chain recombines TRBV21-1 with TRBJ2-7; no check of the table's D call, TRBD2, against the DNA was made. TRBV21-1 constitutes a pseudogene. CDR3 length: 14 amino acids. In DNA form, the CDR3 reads TGTGCCAGCACCCTAGCGGGAGCCGTTCACGAGCAGTACTTC. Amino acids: CASTLAGAVHEQYF.

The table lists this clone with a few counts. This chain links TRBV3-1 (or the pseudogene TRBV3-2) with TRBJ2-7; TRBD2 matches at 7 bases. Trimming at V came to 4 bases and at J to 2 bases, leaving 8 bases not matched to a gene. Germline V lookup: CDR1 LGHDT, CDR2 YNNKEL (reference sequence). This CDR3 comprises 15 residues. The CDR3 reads CASSRPGGPPYEQYF. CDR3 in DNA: TGTGCCAGCAGCCGTCCGGGAGGACCCCCCTACGAGCAGTACTTC.

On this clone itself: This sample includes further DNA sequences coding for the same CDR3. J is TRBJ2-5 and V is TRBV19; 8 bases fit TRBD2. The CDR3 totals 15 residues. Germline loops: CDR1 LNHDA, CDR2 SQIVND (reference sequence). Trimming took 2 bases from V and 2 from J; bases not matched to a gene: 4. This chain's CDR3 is CASSIFSGGQETQYF. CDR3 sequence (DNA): TGTGCCAGTAGTATATTCAGCGGGGGACAAGAGACCCAGTACTTC. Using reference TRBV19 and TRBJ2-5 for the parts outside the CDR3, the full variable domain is DGGITQSPKYLFRKEGQNVTLSCEQNLNHDAMYWYRQDPGQGLRLIYYSQIVNDFQKGDIAEGYSVSREKKESFPLTVTSAQKNPTAFYLCASSIFSGGQETQYFGPGTRLLVL.

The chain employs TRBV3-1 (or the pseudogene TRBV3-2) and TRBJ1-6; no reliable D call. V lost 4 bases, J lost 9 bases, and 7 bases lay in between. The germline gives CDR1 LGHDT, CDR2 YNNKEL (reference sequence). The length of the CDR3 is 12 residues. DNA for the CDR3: TGTGCCAGCAGCCTCGTCGGTTCACCCCTCCACTTT. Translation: CASSLVGSPLHF.

The CDR3 DNA is TGTGCCAGCAGCGTTCGGTCCGAAGAAAAACTGTTTTTT. Protein: CASSVRSEEKLFF. The V gene is TRBV6-5, the J gene TRBJ1-4, with D unresolved. Germline V gene sequence: CDR1 MNHEY, CDR2 SVGAGI. Trimming cost V 6 bases and J 8 bases, with 13 bases left between them. CDR3 length: 13 residues.

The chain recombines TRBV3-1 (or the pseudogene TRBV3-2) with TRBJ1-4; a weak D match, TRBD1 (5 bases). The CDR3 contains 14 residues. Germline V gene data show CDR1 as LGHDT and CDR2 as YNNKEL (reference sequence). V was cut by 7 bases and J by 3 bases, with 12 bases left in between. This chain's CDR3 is CASNRGIPNEKLFF. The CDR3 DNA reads TGTGCCAGCAACCGGGGGATACCTAATGAAAAACTGTTTTTT.

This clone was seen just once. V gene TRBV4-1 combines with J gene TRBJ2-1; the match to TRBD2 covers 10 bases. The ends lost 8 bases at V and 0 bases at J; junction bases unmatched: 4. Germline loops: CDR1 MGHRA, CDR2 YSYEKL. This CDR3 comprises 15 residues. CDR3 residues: CASGLADRSYNEQFF. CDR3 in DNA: TGCGCCAGCGGACTAGCGGACCGCTCCTACAATGAGCAGTTCTTC.

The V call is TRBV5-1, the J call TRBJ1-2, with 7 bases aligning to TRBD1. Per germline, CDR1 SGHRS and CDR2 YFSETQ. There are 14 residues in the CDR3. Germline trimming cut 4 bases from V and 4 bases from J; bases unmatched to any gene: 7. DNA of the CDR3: TGCGCCAGCAGCGACAGGGAACGGGGCTATGGCTACACCTTC. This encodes CASSDRERGYGYTF. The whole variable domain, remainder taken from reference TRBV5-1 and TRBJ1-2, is KAGVTQTPRYLIKTRGQQVTLSCSPISGHRSVSWYQQTPGQGLQFLFEYFSETQRNKGNFPGRFSGRQFSNSRSEMNVSTLELGDSALYLCASSDRERGYGYTFGSGTRLTVV.

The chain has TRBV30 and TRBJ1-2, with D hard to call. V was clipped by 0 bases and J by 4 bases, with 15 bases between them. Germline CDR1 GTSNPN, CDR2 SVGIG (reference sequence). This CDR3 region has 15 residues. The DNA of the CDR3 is TGTGCCTGGAGTGTTCCAGAGTACTCAGGCTATGGCTACACCTTC. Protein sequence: CAWSVPEYSGYGYTF.

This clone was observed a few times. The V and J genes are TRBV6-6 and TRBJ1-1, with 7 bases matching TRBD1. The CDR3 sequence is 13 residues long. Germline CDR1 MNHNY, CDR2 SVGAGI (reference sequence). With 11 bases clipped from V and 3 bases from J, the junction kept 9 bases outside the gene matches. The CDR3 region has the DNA TGTGCCGTTTTCGAAAGGGGGCACACTGAAGCTTTCTTT. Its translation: CAVFERGHTEAFF.

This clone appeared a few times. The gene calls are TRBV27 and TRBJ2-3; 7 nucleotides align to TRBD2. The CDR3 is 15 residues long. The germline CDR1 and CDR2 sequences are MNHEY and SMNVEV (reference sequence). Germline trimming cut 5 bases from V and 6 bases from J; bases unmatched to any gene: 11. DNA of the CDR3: TGTGCCAGCAGTCGGGCGGCGGGAGTGCCGGATACGCAGTATTTT. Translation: CASSRAAGVPDTQYF.

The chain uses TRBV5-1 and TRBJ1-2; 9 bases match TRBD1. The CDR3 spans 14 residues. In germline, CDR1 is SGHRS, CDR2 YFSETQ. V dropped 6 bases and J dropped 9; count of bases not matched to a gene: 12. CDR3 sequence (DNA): TGCGCCAGCAAGACAGGGGGTTCGTCTACTAGCTACACCTTC. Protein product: CASKTGGSSTSYTF.

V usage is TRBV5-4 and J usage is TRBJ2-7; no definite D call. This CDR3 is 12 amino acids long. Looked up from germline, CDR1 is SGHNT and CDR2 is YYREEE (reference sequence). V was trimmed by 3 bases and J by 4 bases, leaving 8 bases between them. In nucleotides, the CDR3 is TGTGCCAGCAGCTCCCCAGATTACGAGCAGTACTTC. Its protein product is CASSSPDYEQYF.

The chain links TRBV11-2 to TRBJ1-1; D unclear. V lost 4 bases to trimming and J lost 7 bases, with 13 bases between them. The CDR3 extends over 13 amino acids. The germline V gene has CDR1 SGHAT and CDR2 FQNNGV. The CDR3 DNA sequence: TGTGCCAGCAGCTCACTAGACCGGGGTGAAGCTTTCTTT. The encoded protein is CASSSLDRGEAFF.

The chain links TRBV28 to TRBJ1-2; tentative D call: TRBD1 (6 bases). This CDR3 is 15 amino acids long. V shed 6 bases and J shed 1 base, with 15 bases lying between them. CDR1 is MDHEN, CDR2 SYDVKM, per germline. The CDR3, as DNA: TGTGCCAGCAGCCCTACGGGGGGCGTTAACTATGGCTACACCTTC. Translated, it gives CASSPTGGVNYGYTF.

CDR3 coding DNA: TGTGCCAGCCGCGCACTAGGTTCACCCCTCCACTTT. The encoded protein is CASRALGSPLHF. This chain links TRBV28 with TRBJ1-6; D remains unclear. The V end lost 8 bases, the J end lost 9 bases, and 11 bases lay between the germline ends. The CDR3 has 12 amino acids. Germline V lookup: CDR1 MDHEN, CDR2 SYDVKM.